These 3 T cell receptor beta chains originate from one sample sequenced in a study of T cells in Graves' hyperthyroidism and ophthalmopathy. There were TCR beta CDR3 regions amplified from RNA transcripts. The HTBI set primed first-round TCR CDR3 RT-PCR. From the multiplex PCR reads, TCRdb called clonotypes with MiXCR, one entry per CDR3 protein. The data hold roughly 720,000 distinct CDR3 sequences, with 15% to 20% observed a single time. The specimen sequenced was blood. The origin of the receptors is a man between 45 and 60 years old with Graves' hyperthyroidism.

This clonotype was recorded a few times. CDR3 in DNA: TGTGCCAGCAGTTTCCCTCCGGGACAGAAAGTATACGAGCAGTACTTC. Translated, it gives CASSFPPGQKVYEQYF. The gene calls are TRBV6-1 and TRBJ2-7; 7 bases are shared with TRBD1. With V trimmed by 5 bases and J by 4 bases, 14 bases remained unmatched. CDR1 MNHNS and CDR2 SASEGT come from the germline V gene. The CDR3 consists of 16 residues.

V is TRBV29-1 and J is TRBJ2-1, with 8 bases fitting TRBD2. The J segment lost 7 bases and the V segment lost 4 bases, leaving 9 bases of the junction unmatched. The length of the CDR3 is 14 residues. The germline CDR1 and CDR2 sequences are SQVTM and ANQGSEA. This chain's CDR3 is CSVVGAGGGNEQFF. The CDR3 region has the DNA TGCAGCGTTGTTGGTGCGGGAGGTGGGAATGAGCAGTTCTTC.

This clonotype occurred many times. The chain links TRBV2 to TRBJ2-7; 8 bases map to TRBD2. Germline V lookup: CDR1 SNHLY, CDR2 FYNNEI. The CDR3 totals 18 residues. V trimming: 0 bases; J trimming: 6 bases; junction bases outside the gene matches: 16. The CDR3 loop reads CASSEARGERDWSREQYF. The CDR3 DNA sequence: TGTGCCAGCAGTGAAGCGCGGGGGGAGCGGGACTGGTCTCGCGAGCAGTACTTC. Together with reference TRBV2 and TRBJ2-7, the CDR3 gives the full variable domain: EPEVTQTPSHQVTQMGQEVILRCVPISNHLYFYWYRQILGQKVEFLVSFYNNEISEKSEIFDDQFSVERPDGSNFTLKIRSTKLEDSAMYFCASSEARGERDWSREQYFGPGTRLTVT.